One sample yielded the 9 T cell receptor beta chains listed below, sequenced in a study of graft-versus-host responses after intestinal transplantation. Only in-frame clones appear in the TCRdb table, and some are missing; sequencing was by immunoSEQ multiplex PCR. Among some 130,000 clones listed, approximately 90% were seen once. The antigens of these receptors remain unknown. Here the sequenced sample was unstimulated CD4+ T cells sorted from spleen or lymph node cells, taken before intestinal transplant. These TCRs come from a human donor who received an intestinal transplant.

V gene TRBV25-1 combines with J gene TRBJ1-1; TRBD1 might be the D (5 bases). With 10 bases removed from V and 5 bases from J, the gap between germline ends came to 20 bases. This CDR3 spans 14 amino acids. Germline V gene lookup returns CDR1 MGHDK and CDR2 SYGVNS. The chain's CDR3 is CAIPRDWIWTEAFF. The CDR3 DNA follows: TGTGCCATCCCCCGGGACTGGATTTGGACTGAAGCTTTCTTT.

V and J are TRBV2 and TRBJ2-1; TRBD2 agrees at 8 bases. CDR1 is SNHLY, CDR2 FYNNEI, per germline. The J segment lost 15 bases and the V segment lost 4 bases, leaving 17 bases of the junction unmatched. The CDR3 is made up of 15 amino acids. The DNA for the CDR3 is TGTGCCAGCAGTGCGGATACCGAGAGGTTAGCGGGACGGTTCTTC. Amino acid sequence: CASSADTERLAGRFF. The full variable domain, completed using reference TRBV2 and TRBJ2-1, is EPEVTQTPSHQVTQMGQEVILRCVPISNHLYFYWYRQILGQKVEFLVSFYNNEISEKSEIFDDQFSVERPDGSNFTLKIRSTKLEDSAMYFCASSADTERLAGRFFGPGTRLTVL.

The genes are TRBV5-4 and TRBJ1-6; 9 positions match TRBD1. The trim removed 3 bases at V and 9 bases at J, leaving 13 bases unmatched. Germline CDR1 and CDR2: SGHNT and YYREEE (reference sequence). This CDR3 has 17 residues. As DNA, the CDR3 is TGTGCCAGCAGCTCCCGACAGGGGGAAGACGTAGGTTCACCCCTCCACTTT. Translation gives CASSSRQGEDVGSPLHF.

In DNA, the CDR3 is TGTGCCAGCAGCACATTGCGGCCCGGGGAAAAACTGTTTTTT. Translation: CASSTLRPGEKLFF. This chain uses TRBV7-9 with TRBJ1-4; D is unresolved. The V end was cut by 5 bases, the J end by 8 bases, with 15 bases between. This CDR3 contains 14 residues. Germline V gene sequence: CDR1 SEHNR, CDR2 FQNEAQ (reference sequence).

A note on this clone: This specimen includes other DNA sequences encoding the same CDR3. The CDR3 coding sequence is TGCGCCAGCAGCTTGGCAGGGACTAATGAAAAACTGTTTTTT. It is translated as CASSLAGTNEKLFF. The genes are TRBV5-1 and TRBJ1-4, with D possibly matching TRBD1 (5 bases). Trimming removed 0 bases from V and 2 bases from J, with 5 bases in between. This CDR3 comprises 14 residues. Germline V gene lookup returns CDR1 SGHRS and CDR2 YFSETQ. The full variable domain, rest sourced from reference TRBV5-1 and TRBJ1-4, is KAGVTQTPRYLIKTRGQQVTLSCSPISGHRSVSWYQQTPGQGLQFLFEYFSETQRNKGNFPGRFSGRQFSNSRSEMNVSTLELGDSALYLCASSLAGTNEKLFFGSGTQLSVL.

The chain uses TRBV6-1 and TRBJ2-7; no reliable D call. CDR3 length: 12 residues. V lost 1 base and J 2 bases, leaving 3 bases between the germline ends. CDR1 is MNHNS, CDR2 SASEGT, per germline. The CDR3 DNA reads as TGTGCCAGCAGTGAAGGGGCCTACGAGCAGTACTTC. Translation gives CASSEGAYEQYF.

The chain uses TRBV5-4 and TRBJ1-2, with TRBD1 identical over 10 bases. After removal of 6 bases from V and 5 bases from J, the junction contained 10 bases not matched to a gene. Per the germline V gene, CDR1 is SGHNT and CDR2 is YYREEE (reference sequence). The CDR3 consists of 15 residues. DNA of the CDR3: TGTGCCAGCAACTCTCAGGGACAGGGGTATTATGGCTACACCTTC. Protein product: CASNSQGQGYYGYTF.

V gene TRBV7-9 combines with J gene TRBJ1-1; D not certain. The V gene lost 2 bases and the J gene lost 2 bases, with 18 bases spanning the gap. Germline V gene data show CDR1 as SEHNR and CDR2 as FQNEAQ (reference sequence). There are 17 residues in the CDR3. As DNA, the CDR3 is TGTGCCAGCAGCTTATCCTCCTGGGGTTTGCGAAACACTGAAGCTTTCTTT. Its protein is CASSLSSWGLRNTEAFF.

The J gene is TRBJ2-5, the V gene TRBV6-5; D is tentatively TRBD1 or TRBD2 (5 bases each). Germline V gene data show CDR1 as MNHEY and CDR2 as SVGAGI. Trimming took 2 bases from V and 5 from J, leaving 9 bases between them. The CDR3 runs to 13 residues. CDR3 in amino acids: CASSYTGRETQYF. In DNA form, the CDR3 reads TGTGCCAGCAGTTACACGGGGCGGGAGACCCAGTACTTC.